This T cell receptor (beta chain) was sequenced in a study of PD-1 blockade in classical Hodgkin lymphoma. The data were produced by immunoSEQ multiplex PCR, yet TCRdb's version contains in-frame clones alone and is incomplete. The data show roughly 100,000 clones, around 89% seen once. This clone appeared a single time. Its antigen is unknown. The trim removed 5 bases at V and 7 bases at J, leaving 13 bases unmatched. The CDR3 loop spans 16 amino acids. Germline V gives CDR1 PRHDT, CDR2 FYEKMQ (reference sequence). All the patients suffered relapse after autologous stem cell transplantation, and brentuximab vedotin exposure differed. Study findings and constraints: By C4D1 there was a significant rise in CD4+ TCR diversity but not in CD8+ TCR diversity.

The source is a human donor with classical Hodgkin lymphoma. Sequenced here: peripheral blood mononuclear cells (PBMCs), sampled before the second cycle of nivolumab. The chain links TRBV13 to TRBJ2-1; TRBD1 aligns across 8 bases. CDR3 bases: TGTGCCAGCAGCCCACCATGGACAGGGAGCTTGAATGAGCAGTTCTTC. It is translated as CASSPPWTGSLNEQFF.